This is a list of T cell receptor beta chains from one sample in a study of early stage breast cancer tumors. Produced via immunoSEQ multiplex PCR; TCRdb's table is partial and in-frame only. The sample holds under 45,000 clones; about 78% are singletons and the top ten take about 7.2%. Material for sequencing was blood. Receptors were obtained from a person between 45 and 65 years old with breast cancer. Each CDR3 is given with its conserved first and last residue. The D gene is left open where the match is weak. Clone sizes are given selectively: once, few, many, or a class where the clone is expanded.

size,J,V,D,DNA,CDR3
.,TRBJ2-3,TRBV15,TRBD2,TGTGCCACCAGCTCCCAGGGGCGGGAGGGCACAGATACGCAGTATTTT,CATSSQGREGTDTQYF
.,TRBJ2-3,TRBV27,TRBD2,TGTGCCAGCAGTTTAATGGGGGGGACAGATACGCAGTATTTT,CASSLMGGTDTQYF
.,TRBJ2-3,TRBV2,TRBD2,TGTGCCAGCAGTCCGAGCGGGGCCACAGATACGCAGTATTTT,CASSPSGATDTQYF
once,TRBJ1-3,TRBV30,.,TGTGCCTGGAGTGTACTTTTTACCTCTGGAAACACCATATATTTT,CAWSVLFTSGNTIYF
.,TRBJ2-7,TRBV9,TRBD1,TGTGCCAGCAGCGTAGGGGACAGGTTCAGCTCCTACGAGCAGTACTTC,CASSVGDRFSSYEQYF
few,TRBJ2-5,TRBV7-6,.,TGTGCCAGCAGCTTATCTTATTCCGAGACCCAGTACTTC,CASSLSYSETQYF
.,TRBJ2-3,TRBV9,TRBD2,TGTGCCAGCAGCCTAGCGGGAGCCGGGCCAGATACGCAGTATTTT,CASSLAGAGPDTQYF
once,TRBJ2-4,TRBV5-1,.,TGCGCCAGCAGCTTGAAGGGGGTCGAAAACATTCAGTACTTC,CASSLKGVENIQYF
.,TRBJ2-5,TRBV6-1,.,TGTGCCAGCAGTGATCAATCGGGGGGCAGAGAGACCCAGTACTTC,CASSDQSGGRETQYF
.,TRBJ1-1,TRBV4-3,.,TGCGCCAGCAGCCAAACACCCTCATATAATTTTGACACTGAAGCTTTCTTT,CASSQTPSYNFDTEAFF
.,TRBJ1-1,TRBV19,.,TGTGCCAGTAGTATAGATAACCCCGGACAGTATGAAGCTTTCTTT,CASSIDNPGQYEAFF
.,TRBJ2-5,TRBV9,.,TGTGCCAGCAGCGTTATGACAGGTCTACAAGAGACCCAGTACTTC,CASSVMTGLQETQYF
.,TRBJ1-6,TRBV5-1,TRBD1,TGCGCCAGCAGCGAGGACAGGGGAAATTCACCCCTCCACTTT,CASSEDRGNSPLHF
.,TRBJ2-5,TRBV7-9,.,TGTGCCAGCAGCCCGGGACGGGAGCAAGAGACCCAGTACTTC,CASSPGREQETQYF
.,TRBJ2-7,TRBV4-1,TRBD1,TGCGCCAGCAGCCAAGCCCGGACAGGGACCTACGAGCAGTACTTC,CASSQARTGTYEQYF
.,TRBJ2-2,TRBV19,TRBD2,TGTGCCAGTACAGCGGGAGGGTTTACCGGGGAGCTGTTTTTT,CASTAGGFTGELFF
.,TRBJ1-4,TRBV13,TRBD1,TGTGCCAGCAGCTTAGGCCTTCTTGGACAGGGAGGTGAAAAACTGTTTTTT,CASSLGLLGQGGEKLFF
.,TRBJ2-5,TRBV6-6,TRBD2,TGTGCCAGCAGTTACTCGATAAAATTAGCGGGAGCGACCCAGTACTTC,CASSYSIKLAGATQYF
.,TRBJ2-1,TRBV7-2,.,TGTGCCAGCAGCTTCGAAGCGGGTGAGCAGTTCTTC,CASSFEAGEQFF
once,TRBJ2-1,TRBV6-4,TRBD2,TGTGCCAGCAGTGACCTTGCGGGGGGCTCCTACAATGAGCAGTTCTTC,CASSDLAGGSYNEQFF
.,TRBJ2-2,TRBV4-2,TRBD2,TGTGCCAGCAGCCAAGGGCGGGAGTCGGGCGGGGAGCTGTTTTTT,CASSQGRESGGELFF
.,TRBJ1-2,TRBV6-5,.,TGTGCCAGCAGTTACGGGGAGGGCTATGGCTACACCTTC,CASSYGEGYGYTF
.,TRBJ1-1,TRBV10-1,.,TGCGCCAGCAGTGAGTGGCAGGGGAACACTGAAGCTTTCTTT,CASSEWQGNTEAFF